This TCR beta chain is from a study of T cell changes during pregnancy in multiple sclerosis. The CDR3 sequence is 15 residues long. V was pared by 5 bases and J by 4 bases, with 17 bases between. Germline lookup yields CDR1 PRHDT and CDR2 FYEKMQ (reference sequence). Sequencing was performed with immunoSEQ multiplex PCR; in TCRdb, only in-frame clones are kept and a portion is missing. The table shows tens of thousands of clones, with over 85% occurring only once. This rearrangement joins TRBV13 to TRBJ1-2; no clear D. This TCR came from a female donor with multiple sclerosis, enrolled in a pregnancy study. The sequences come from CD8+ T cells from peripheral blood mononuclear cells, collected before pregnancy. This chain's CDR3 is CASSARLTTGYGYTF. CDR3 sequence (DNA): TGTGCCAGCAGCGCCCGACTGACTACGGGCTATGGCTACACCTTC.